These T cell receptor beta chains were read from a single sample in a study of T cells after yellow fever vaccination. MiXCR, run by TCRdb on the 5' RACE reads, gives a single entry per CDR3 protein. The sample lists hundreds of thousands of distinct CDR3 sequences; over 9% were seen once. The specimen comprised PBMCs, sampled on the day of the yellow fever booster vaccination. The source of these receptors is a young man who received the YFV17D yellow fever vaccine. Each CDR3 is given with its conserved first and last residue. A D gene is named only where the DNA matches it firmly. Clone size appears in some rows only: once, few, many, or a class for an expanded clone.

j_gene: TRBJ2-2; d_gene: .; abundance: .; v_gene: TRBV21-1; CDR3nt: TGTGCCAGCAGCATCTCCGGGACTAGGGGGACCGGGGAGCTGTTTTTT; CDR3aa: CASSISGTRGTGELFF
j_gene: TRBJ1-1; d_gene: .; abundance: few; v_gene: TRBV5-1; CDR3nt: TGCGCCAGCAGCTTCGGGGGTGGTTACACTGAAGCTTTCTTT; CDR3aa: CASSFGGGYTEAFF
j_gene: TRBJ1-5; d_gene: .; abundance: few; v_gene: TRBV29-1; CDR3nt: TGCAGCGCAGCAAACCTGGCGGGACCCCAGCATTTT; CDR3aa: CSAANLAGPQHF
j_gene: TRBJ1-1; d_gene: .; abundance: few; v_gene: TRBV9; CDR3nt: TGTGCCAGCAGCGTAGGACAGGCTAACACTGAAGCTTTCTTT; CDR3aa: CASSVGQANTEAFF
j_gene: TRBJ2-3; d_gene: .; abundance: .; v_gene: TRBV11-2; CDR3nt: TGTGCCAGCAGCCCCCGGGGGAGTCGGGCAGATACGCAGTATTTT; CDR3aa: CASSPRGSRADTQYF
j_gene: TRBJ2-2; d_gene: TRBD2; abundance: .; v_gene: TRBV5-6; CDR3nt: TGTGCCAGCAGCTCCAGCGGGAGGGCCGGATACGGGGAGCTGTTTTTT; CDR3aa: CASSSSGRAGYGELFF
j_gene: TRBJ2-2; d_gene: .; abundance: .; v_gene: TRBV7-2; CDR3nt: TGTGCCAGCAGCCCTGCCAGGGGTAACACCGGGGAGCTGTTTTTT; CDR3aa: CASSPARGNTGELFF
j_gene: TRBJ2-1; d_gene: .; abundance: .; v_gene: TRBV7-2; CDR3nt: TGTGCCAGCAGCTTGAGCTCCCGGGTCGTGGTTGGTGAGCAGTTCTTC; CDR3aa: CASSLSSRVVVGEQFF
j_gene: TRBJ1-4; d_gene: .; abundance: few; v_gene: TRBV20-1; CDR3nt: TGCAGTGCTAGAGTCGGGAATGAAAAACTGTTTTTT; CDR3aa: CSARVGNEKLFF
j_gene: TRBJ2-5; d_gene: .; abundance: .; v_gene: TRBV20-1; CDR3nt: TGCAGTGCCCAAGCGGAGACCCAGTACTTC; CDR3aa: CSAQAETQYF
j_gene: TRBJ1-1; d_gene: TRBD1; abundance: .; v_gene: TRBV11-2; CDR3nt: TGTGCCAGCAGCTTAACGGACAGGGGGCGAGCTTTCTTT; CDR3aa: CASSLTDRGRAFF
j_gene: TRBJ2-5; d_gene: .; abundance: few; v_gene: TRBV6-1; CDR3nt: TGTGCCAGCAGGAGTCCCGCGGGGAAGACCCAGTACTTC; CDR3aa: CASRSPAGKTQYF
j_gene: TRBJ2-3; d_gene: .; abundance: few; v_gene: TRBV20-1; CDR3nt: TGCTGTGCTAGAGATCTCGAGCGGTGGGCTACAGATACGCAGTATTTT; CDR3aa: CCARDLERWATDTQYF
j_gene: TRBJ2-7; d_gene: .; abundance: few; v_gene: TRBV5-1; CDR3nt: TGCGCCAGCAGCGCGGCTGTACTAGGTCAGTCGCAGTACTTC; CDR3aa: CASSAAVLGQSQYF
j_gene: TRBJ1-5; d_gene: .; abundance: many; v_gene: TRBV4-2; CDR3nt: TGTGCCAGCAGCCAAGAGGCGGGGGCGGGACAGCCCCAGCATTTT; CDR3aa: CASSQEAGAGQPQHF
j_gene: TRBJ1-1; d_gene: .; abundance: .; v_gene: TRBV5-1; CDR3nt: TGCGCCAGCAGCCCTGGACAGACTGAAGCTTTCTTT; CDR3aa: CASSPGQTEAFF
j_gene: TRBJ2-5; d_gene: .; abundance: few; v_gene: TRBV5-1; CDR3nt: TGTGCCAGCAGCTTGGAGGGGGCCCAAGAGACCCAGTACTTC; CDR3aa: CASSLEGAQETQYF
j_gene: TRBJ2-3; d_gene: .; abundance: many; v_gene: TRBV20-1; CDR3nt: TGCAGTGCTAGAGATTCGGTAGTTCCAGATACGCAGTATTTT; CDR3aa: CSARDSVVPDTQYF
j_gene: TRBJ2-1; d_gene: TRBD2; abundance: .; v_gene: TRBV12-3/TRBV12-4; CDR3nt: TGTGCCAGCAGCCTCGGACTAGCGGGAGGCCGGGAGCAGTTCTTC; CDR3aa: CASSLGLAGGREQFF
j_gene: TRBJ2-5; d_gene: TRBD2; abundance: once; v_gene: TRBV3-1; CDR3nt: TGTGCCAGCAGCCACCGCGGACTAGCGGGAGGGCAAGAGACCCAGTACTTC; CDR3aa: CASSHRGLAGGQETQYF
j_gene: TRBJ2-7; d_gene: .; abundance: .; v_gene: TRBV6-2/TRBV6-3; CDR3nt: TGTGCCAGCAGTTCTGCGGTTGGGACCCACGAGCAGTACTTC; CDR3aa: CASSSAVGTHEQYF
j_gene: TRBJ2-5; d_gene: TRBD2; abundance: few; v_gene: TRBV27; CDR3nt: TGTGCCAGCAGTTTGGGGCGGGAGGAATGGGAGACCCAGTACTTC; CDR3aa: CASSLGREEWETQYF
j_gene: TRBJ2-2; d_gene: .; abundance: few; v_gene: TRBV24-1; CDR3nt: TGTGCCACCAGTGATTTTTTGGGGCGTAACACCGGGGAGCTGTTTTTT; CDR3aa: CATSDFLGRNTGELFF
j_gene: TRBJ2-7; d_gene: .; abundance: few; v_gene: TRBV4-2; CDR3nt: TGTGCCAGCAGCCAAGATCGGGGACTTTCCTACGAGCAGTACTTC; CDR3aa: CASSQDRGLSYEQYF
j_gene: TRBJ2-3; d_gene: TRBD2; abundance: few; v_gene: TRBV5-1; CDR3nt: TGCGCCAGCAGCTTCTCGCGGGGACTAGCGGGTTTCGATACGCAGTATTTT; CDR3aa: CASSFSRGLAGFDTQYF
j_gene: TRBJ2-7; d_gene: .; abundance: few; v_gene: TRBV4-2; CDR3nt: TGTGCCAGCAGCCAAGAGGGGAGGGGGAGTCACGAGCAGTACTTC; CDR3aa: CASSQEGRGSHEQYF
j_gene: TRBJ1-1; d_gene: .; abundance: few; v_gene: TRBV7-2; CDR3nt: TGTGCCAGCAGCTTAGCGTCGGGGGGCAACACTGAAGCTTTCTTT; CDR3aa: CASSLASGGNTEAFF
j_gene: TRBJ2-7; d_gene: TRBD1; abundance: few; v_gene: TRBV11-2; CDR3nt: TGTGCCAGCCGAAAACAGGGGGCAGGTTACGAGCAGTACTTC; CDR3aa: CASRKQGAGYEQYF
j_gene: TRBJ2-3; d_gene: TRBD2; abundance: .; v_gene: TRBV12-5; CDR3nt: TGTGCTAGTGTCCTCCTGGGGGGGAACACAGATACGCAGTATTTT; CDR3aa: CASVLLGGNTDTQYF